This TCR beta chain was identified in a study of control samples from healthy donors and cancer patients. Data came from immunoSEQ multiplex PCR; TCRdb stores just in-frame clones and leaves some out. The data show 150,000 to 160,000 clones, approximately 94% seen once. Sequencing was performed on blood. The clonotype was recovered from a middle-aged man in good health.

The CDR3 sequence: CASQGGGGEKLFF. CDR3 in DNA: TGTGCCAGTCAGGGCGGGGGTGGTGAAAAACTGTTTTTT. The J gene is TRBJ1-4, the V gene TRBV6-5, with a weak D call TRBD1 (5 bases). The germline CDR1 and CDR2 sequences are MNHEY and SVGAGI. The CDR3 has 13 residues. V was cut by 9 bases and J by 7 bases, with 15 bases left in between.